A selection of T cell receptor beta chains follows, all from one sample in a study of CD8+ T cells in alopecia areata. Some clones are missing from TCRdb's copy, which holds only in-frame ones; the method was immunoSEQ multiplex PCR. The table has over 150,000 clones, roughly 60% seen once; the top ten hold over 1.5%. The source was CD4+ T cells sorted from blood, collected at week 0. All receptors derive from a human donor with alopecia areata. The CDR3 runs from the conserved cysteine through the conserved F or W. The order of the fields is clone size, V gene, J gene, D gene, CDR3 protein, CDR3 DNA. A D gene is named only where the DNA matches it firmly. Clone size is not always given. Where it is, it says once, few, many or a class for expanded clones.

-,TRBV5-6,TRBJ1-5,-,CASSFGQTNQPQHF,TGTGCCAGCAGCTTTGGGCAGACCAATCAGCCCCAGCATTTT
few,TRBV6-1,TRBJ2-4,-,CASSFRLKDIQYF,TGTGCCAGCAGTTTCCGACTAAAGGACATTCAGTACTTC
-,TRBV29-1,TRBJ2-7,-,CSACGATEEQYF,TGCAGCGCCTGTGGGGCAACAGAAGAGCAGTACTTC
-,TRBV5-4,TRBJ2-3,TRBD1,CASSLGQSVETGMGDTQYF,TGTGCCAGCAGCTTGGGGCAGTCAGTTGAGACAGGGATGGGAGATACGCAGTATTTT
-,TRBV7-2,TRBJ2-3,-,CASSPSPGGYTQYF,TGTGCCAGCAGCCCCAGTCCCGGGGGTTATACGCAGTATTTT
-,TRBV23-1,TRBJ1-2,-,CASSQSGGPSSYGYTF,TGCGCCAGCAGTCAATCTGGAGGCCCGTCCTCGTATGGCTACACCTTC
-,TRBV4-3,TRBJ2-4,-,CASSQEAGRNIQYF,TGCGCCAGCAGCCAAGAGGCAGGGAGGAACATTCAGTACTTC
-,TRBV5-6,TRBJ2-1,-,CASSLDGRAYNEQFF,TGTGCCAGCAGCTTGGATGGACGGGCCTACAATGAGCAGTTCTTC
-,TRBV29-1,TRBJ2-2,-,CSVGDRELFF,TGCAGCGTTGGAGACCGGGAGCTGTTTTTT
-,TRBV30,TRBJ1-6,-,CAWSGGLDNSPLHF,TGTGCCTGGAGTGGAGGGTTAGATAATTCACCCCTCCACTTT
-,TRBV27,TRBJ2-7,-,CASSPRQDNVVLYEQYF,TGTGCCAGCAGTCCACGACAAGATAACGTCGTTCTATACGAGCAGTACTTC
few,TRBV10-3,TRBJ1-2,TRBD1,CAINEGAGIYGYTF,TGTGCCATCAATGAGGGGGCAGGGATCTATGGCTACACCTTC
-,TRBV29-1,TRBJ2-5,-,CSVGQINQETQYF,TGCAGCGTTGGACAGATTAACCAAGAGACCCAGTACTTC
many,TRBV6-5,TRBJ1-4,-,CASSLTERGEKLFF,TGTGCCAGCAGTCTGACGGAGCGAGGCGAAAAACTGTTTTTT
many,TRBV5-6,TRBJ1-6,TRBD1,CASSHATGRNSPLHF,TGTGCCAGCAGCCACGCGACAGGGCGTAATTCACCCCTCCACTTT
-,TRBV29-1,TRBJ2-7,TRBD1,CSVLSGQGSEQYF,TGCAGCGTTTTATCGGGACAGGGGTCCGAGCAGTACTTC
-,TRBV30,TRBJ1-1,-,CAWSPLPRTEAFF,TGTGCCTGGAGTCCCCTTCCTCGCACTGAAGCTTTCTTT
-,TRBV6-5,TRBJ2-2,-,CASSRVPGELFF,TGTGCCAGCAGTCGCGTCCCGGGGGAGCTGTTTTTT
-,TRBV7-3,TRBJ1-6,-,CASSPRMGSPLHF,TGTGCCAGCAGCCCTCGAATGGGTTCACCCCTCCACTTT
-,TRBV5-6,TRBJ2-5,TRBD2,CASSQGLAGGQETQYF,TGTGCCAGCAGCCAGGGACTAGCGGGGGGACAAGAGACCCAGTACTTC
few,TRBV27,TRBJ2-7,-,CATRAAYEQYF,TGTGCCACCCGGGCCGCCTACGAGCAGTACTTC
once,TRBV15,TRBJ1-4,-,CATSSPQGNVGFEKLFF,TGTGCCACCAGCAGTCCCCAGGGGAATGTTGGATTTGAAAAACTGTTTTTT
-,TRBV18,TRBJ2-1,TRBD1,CASSPQGTGENEQFF,TGTGCCAGCTCACCGCAGGGGACAGGGGAAAATGAGCAGTTCTTC
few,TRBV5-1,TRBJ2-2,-,CASSSSIWDGELFF,TGCGCCAGCAGCTCCTCGATCTGGGACGGGGAGCTGTTTTTT
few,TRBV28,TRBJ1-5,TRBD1,CASVDRGNQPQHF,TGTGCCAGCGTGGACAGGGGAAATCAGCCCCAGCATTTT
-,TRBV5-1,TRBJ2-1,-,CASSLGGGVPNEQFF,TGCGCCAGCAGCTTGGGCGGGGGCGTGCCCAATGAGCAGTTCTTC
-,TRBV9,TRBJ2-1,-,CASSARGIGGNEQFF,TGTGCCAGCAGCGCCCGGGGGATCGGTGGCAATGAGCAGTTCTTC
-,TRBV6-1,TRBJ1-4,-,CASSEPDFATNEKLFF,TGTGCCAGCAGTGAACCGGACTTTGCAACTAATGAAAAACTGTTTTTT
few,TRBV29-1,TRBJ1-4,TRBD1,CSVQQGPREKLFF,TGCAGCGTACAACAGGGGCCGCGGGAAAAACTGTTTTTT
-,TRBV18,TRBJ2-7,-,CASSPSGGYEQYF,TGTGCCAGCTCACCAAGTGGCGGCTACGAGCAGTACTTC
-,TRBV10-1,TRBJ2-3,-,CASSALGVGTDTQYF,TGCGCCAGCAGTGCTCTTGGGGTGGGCACAGATACGCAGTATTTT
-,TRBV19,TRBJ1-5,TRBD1,CATTGQGASGNQPQHF,TGTGCCACTACGGGACAGGGGGCATCTGGCAATCAGCCCCAGCATTTT